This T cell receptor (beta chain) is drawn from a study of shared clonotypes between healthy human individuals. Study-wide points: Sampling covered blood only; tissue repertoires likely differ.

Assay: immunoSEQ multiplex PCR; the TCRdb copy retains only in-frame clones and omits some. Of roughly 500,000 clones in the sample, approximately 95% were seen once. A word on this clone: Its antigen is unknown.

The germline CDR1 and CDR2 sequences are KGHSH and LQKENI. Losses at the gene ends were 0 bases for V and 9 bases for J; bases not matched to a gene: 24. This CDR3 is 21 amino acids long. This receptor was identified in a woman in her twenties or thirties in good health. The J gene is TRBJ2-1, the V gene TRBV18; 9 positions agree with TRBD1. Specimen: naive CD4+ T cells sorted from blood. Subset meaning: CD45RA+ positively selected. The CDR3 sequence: CASSPPRMVRPPGQGGSEQFF. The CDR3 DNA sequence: TGTGCCAGCTCACCACCACGAATGGTTAGGCCACCGGGACAGGGAGGAAGTGAGCAGTTCTTC.